What follows describes a single TCR beta chain. Its antigen remains unknown. Each replicate PCR on the sorted subsets used about 220 ng DNA (approximately 33,000 T cell genomes). Profiling relied on immunoSEQ multiplex PCR, and the TCRdb table lists in-frame clones only, not all of them. The table records 2 million to 2.5 million clones, approximately 95% of them present only once. This entry comes from a study of shared clonotypes between healthy human individuals. The study, taken as a whole, reports: In general, naive subsets displayed greater estimated richness than memory subsets did. Between a few donors, naive CD4 clonotypes were shared at a level of around 4.9%.

V was cut by 3 bases and J by 7 bases, with 25 bases left in between. The CDR3 consists of 18 residues. Germline assignment: CDR1 MGHDK and CDR2 SYGVNS. CD45RA+ naive and CD45RA-negative memory subsets were separated from CD4+ cells. The V call is TRBV25-1, the J call TRBJ2-1; D may match TRBD1 or TRBD2 (6 bases each). The material sequenced was naive CD4+ T cells from PBMCs. Subset indicated: CD45RA+ positively selected. The clonotype comes from a man aged 18 to 30 in good health. Some clones in this sample may be carry-over from other donors' samples. CDR3 protein: CASSEAPLRDTLSNEQFF. CDR3 nucleotides: TGTGCCAGCAGTGAGGCGCCCCTGCGGGACACCCTATCGAATGAGCAGTTCTTC.